What follows are 19 T cell receptor beta chains derived from one specimen sequenced in a study of blood T cell repertoires in COVID-19. Profiling relied on immunoSEQ multiplex PCR, and the TCRdb table lists in-frame clones only, not all of them. The profile covers about 150,000 clones, with around 91% appearing a single time and more than 14% taken by the ten largest. Sequenced sample: peripheral blood. All receptors come from a woman in her thirties or forties with acute or convalescent COVID-19.

The CDR3 protein is CASSSMPGISYNEQFF. DNA for the CDR3: TGTGCCAGCAGTTCGATGCCCGGGATCTCCTACAATGAGCAGTTCTTC. V and J are TRBV6-5 and TRBJ2-1; possibly TRBD2 for D (5 bases). Trimming pared 4 bases from V and 0 bases from J, leaving 13 bases between. The CDR3 is 16 amino acids. Germline V lookup: CDR1 MNHEY, CDR2 SVGAGI.

The genes are TRBV10-3 and TRBJ2-5; TRBD2 agrees at 12 bases. Trimming cost V 6 bases and J 5 bases; bases outside gene matches: 7. Germline lookup yields CDR1 ENHRY and CDR2 SYGVKD. There are 15 residues in the CDR3. CDR3: CAISKLAGGAETQYF. CDR3 bases: TGTGCCATCAGCAAACTAGCGGGAGGTGCGGAGACCCAGTACTTC.

The chain links TRBV24-1 to TRBJ2-1, with 9 nucleotides matching TRBD2. The CDR3 is made up of 17 amino acids. V dropped 1 base and J dropped 7; count of bases not matched to a gene: 10. Germline CDR1 is KGHDR and CDR2 is SFDVKD. This CDR3 reads CATSDFSAGGFLNEQFF. CDR3 DNA: TGTGCCACCAGTGATTTTTCAGCGGGGGGTTTTTTGAATGAGCAGTTCTTC.

V is TRBV11-2 and J is TRBJ1-6; 7 bases agree with TRBD1. From germline, CDR1 is SGHAT and CDR2 FQNNGV. V was clipped by 5 bases and J by 10 bases; unmatched bases: 8. The CDR3 runs to 14 residues. The CDR3 DNA reads as TGTGCCAGCAGCATTAGACAGGGTGCCTCACCCCTCCACTTT. This sequence encodes CASSIRQGASPLHF.

The gene calls are TRBV6-5 and TRBJ1-4; the D gene is possibly TRBD1 (6 bases). The CDR3 consists of 14 residues. V was clipped by 4 bases and J by 7 bases, with 13 bases between them. CDR1 is MNHEY and CDR2 is SVGAGI in the germline V gene. The CDR3 is CASSSDRRSEKLFF. CDR3 in DNA: TGTGCCAGCAGTTCAGACAGGCGGAGTGAAAAACTGTTTTTT.

CDR3 sequence (DNA): TGTGCCAGCAGCGCCGGGACAGGGAATGGCTACACCTTC. Its protein is CASSAGTGNGYTF. The J gene is TRBJ1-2, the V gene TRBV7-3; 9 bases agree with TRBD1. V gave up 5 bases and J gave up 6 bases; unmatched junction bases: 4. The CDR3 spans 13 residues. Germline loops: CDR1 SGHTA, CDR2 FQGTGA.

The chain uses TRBV13 and TRBJ2-7, with D hard to call. With 3 bases removed from V and 1 base from J, the gap between germline ends came to 7 bases. This CDR3 has 13 residues. Germline V CDR1 and CDR2: PRHDT, FYEKMQ (reference sequence). DNA for the CDR3: TGTGCCAGCAGCTTCGAGTCTTCCTACGAGCAGTACTTC. Translation gives CASSFESSYEQYF.

This clone was observed once. The chain has TRBV20-1 and TRBJ1-6, with D possibly matching TRBD1 (6 bases). The CDR3 runs to 14 residues. Trimming cost V 3 bases and J 5 bases, with 11 bases left between them. CDR1 is DFQATT and CDR2 is SNEGSKA in the germline V gene (reference sequence). CDR3 coding DNA: TGCAGTGCTAGTCAACAGGGAAATAATTCACCCCTCCACTTT. Amino acids: CSASQQGNNSPLHF.

This chain links TRBV2 with TRBJ2-7; D is possibly TRBD2 (6 bases). The CDR3 spans 16 residues. Trimming cost V 3 bases and J 1 base, with 16 bases left between them. Germline CDR1 and CDR2: SNHLY and FYNNEI. The CDR3 here is CASSESLTSLSYEQYF. The CDR3 coding sequence is TGTGCCAGCAGTGAGTCCCTGACTAGTCTATCCTACGAGCAGTACTTC.

This clone was picked up one time. The rearrangement uses TRBV21-1 and TRBJ2-3; the D call in the table, TRBD2, was not verified against the DNA. TRBV21-1 is designated a pseudogene. The CDR3 consists of 17 residues. CDR3 sequence (DNA): TGTGCCAGCCTTGGTAGTAGCGGGAGGAAAACCACAGATACGCAGTATTTT. Protein sequence: CASLGSSGRKTTDTQYF.

The V gene is TRBV7-9, the J gene TRBJ1-6; maybe TRBD1 (5 bases). CDR1 is SEHNR and CDR2 is FQNEAQ in the germline V gene (reference sequence). V was pared by 5 bases and J by 5 bases, with 19 bases between. The CDR3 loop spans 17 amino acids. CDR3 bases: TGTGCCAGCAGCGCAAGACAGTTATGGGAAGATAATTCACCCCTCCACTTT. This encodes CASSARQLWEDNSPLHF.

The chain carries TRBV9 and TRBJ2-2; 9 nucleotides line up with TRBD2. Germline assignment: CDR1 SGDLS and CDR2 YYNGEE. The CDR3 covers 16 residues. V shed 0 bases and J 4 bases; nucleotides not matched to a gene: 4. The CDR3 nucleotides read TGTGCCAGCAGCGTAGCGCTAGCGGGATCCACCGGGGAGCTGTTTTTT. Protein: CASSVALAGSTGELFF. The variable domain in full, with the rest retrieved from reference TRBV9 and TRBJ2-2, is DSGVTQTPKHLITATGQRVTLRCSPRSGDLSVYWYQQSLDQGLQFLIQYYNGEERAKGNILERFSAQQFPDLHSELNLSSLELGDSALYFCASSVALAGSTGELFFGEGSRLTVL.

CDR3 protein: CASSSQTYQPQHF. CDR3 nucleotides: TGTGCCAGCAGCTCTCAAACATATCAGCCCCAGCATTTT. The genes are TRBV12-3 or TRBV12-4 and TRBJ1-5; no definite D call. V was pared by 6 bases and J by 5 bases, with 11 bases between. CDR3 size: 13 residues.

This chain uses TRBV6-5 with TRBJ1-2; no clear D gene. The V end was cut by 6 bases, the J end by 3 bases, with 17 bases between. The CDR3 length is 15 residues. CDR1 is MNHEY, CDR2 SVGAGI, per germline. CDR3 amino acids: CASSRSPGGDYGYTF. In DNA, the CDR3 is TGTGCCAGCAGCCGTTCACCGGGCGGGGACTATGGCTACACCTTC.

V usage is TRBV19 and J usage is TRBJ2-7, with a possible D match to TRBD1 (6 bases). V lost 3 bases and J 4 bases, leaving 13 bases between the germline ends. CDR3 size: 14 residues. Germline CDR1 and CDR2: LNHDA and SQIVND (reference sequence). CDR3 bases: TGTGCCAGTAGTATTTCAACAGGGTGGTACGAGCAGTACTTC. Protein sequence: CASSISTGWYEQYF.

This chain connects TRBV12-3 or TRBV12-4 to TRBJ1-1; TRBD1 might be the D (5 bases). Trimming took 3 bases from V and 7 from J, leaving 9 bases between them. This CDR3 comprises 12 residues. The CDR3 sequence is CASSFLGLEAFF. The CDR3 nucleotides are TGTGCCAGCAGTTTTTTGGGACTTGAAGCTTTCTTT.

The chain links TRBV3-1 (or the pseudogene TRBV3-2) to TRBJ1-5; possibly TRBD1 for D (5 bases). CDR3 length: 14 amino acids. CDR1 is LGHDT and CDR2 is YNNKEL in the germline V gene (reference sequence). Between the trimmed V and J ends, which lost 6 bases and 3 bases, there was a span of 12 bases. The CDR3 DNA sequence: TGTGCCAGCAGTTCTGACAGAAACAATCAGCCCCAGCATTTT. This codes for CASSSDRNNQPQHF.

V is TRBV6-1 and J is TRBJ1-2, with D possibly TRBD1 on 6 matching bases. Trimming took 4 bases from V and 4 from J, leaving 25 bases between them. Germline CDR1 is MNHNS and CDR2 is SASEGT. The CDR3 consists of 18 residues. Here the CDR3 DNA reads TGTGCCAGCAGTGGAGCGGCGGACAGAGGTGGCGTGGCCTATGGCTACACCTTC. Translating it yields CASSGAADRGGVAYGYTF.

The chain joins TRBV4-1 to TRBJ2-3; D might be TRBD2 (7 bases). This CDR3 comprises 16 residues. Trimming took 0 bases from V and 7 from J, leaving 17 bases between them. In germline, CDR1 is MGHRA, CDR2 YSYEKL. The chain's CDR3 is CASSQETVRGGYTQYF. The CDR3 nucleotides are TGCGCCAGCAGCCAAGAGACGGTGAGGGGGGGCTATACGCAGTATTTT.